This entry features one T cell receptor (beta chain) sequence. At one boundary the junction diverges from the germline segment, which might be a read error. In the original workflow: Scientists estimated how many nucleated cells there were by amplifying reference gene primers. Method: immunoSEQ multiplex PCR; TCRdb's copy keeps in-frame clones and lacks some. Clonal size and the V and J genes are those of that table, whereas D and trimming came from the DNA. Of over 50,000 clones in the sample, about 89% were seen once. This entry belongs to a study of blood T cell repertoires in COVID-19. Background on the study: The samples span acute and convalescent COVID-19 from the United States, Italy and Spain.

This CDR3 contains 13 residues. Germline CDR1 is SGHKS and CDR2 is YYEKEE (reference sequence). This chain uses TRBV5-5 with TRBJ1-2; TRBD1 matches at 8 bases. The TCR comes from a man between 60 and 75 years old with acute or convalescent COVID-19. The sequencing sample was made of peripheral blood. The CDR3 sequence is CASSLDRAYGYTF. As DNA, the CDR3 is TGTGCCAGCAGTTTGGACAGGGCATATGGCTACACCTTC.